This T cell receptor beta chain comes out of a study of T-cell memory formation after mild COVID-19. TCRdb called the 5' RACE reads again in MiXCR, with one record for every CDR3 protein. The table lists fewer than 700,000 distinct CDR3 sequences, about 20% of them singletons, with around 12% in the top ten. The CDR3 length is 12 residues. CDR1 and CDR2 (germline): SGHAT, FQNNGV. Deletions cut 3 bases from V and 7 bases from J, with 8 bases between. The clonotype was recovered from an adult woman who had mild COVID-19 (a few samples of this study predate the infection). Cell type and time point are not known. The sample consisted of PBMCs or a T cell subset sorted from them (not recorded which). This rearrangement joins TRBV11-2 to TRBJ2-3, with a tentative D call TRBD2 (6 bases). Here the CDR3 reads CASSFGSHTQYF. CDR3 DNA: TGTGCCAGCAGCTTCGGGAGTCATACGCAGTATTTT.